This TCR beta chain was documented in a study of CD8 T cells in Susac syndrome. While serving as controls, healthy donors were matched for age and sex. The germline V gene encodes CDR1 SGHRS and CDR2 YFSETQ. This CDR3 has 13 amino acids. V lost 0 bases and J 0 bases, leaving 4 bases between the germline ends. About 0.5 to 1 ug RNA was reverse transcribed with random hexamers. TCRdb ran MiXCR on the immunoSEQ multiplex PCR reads and lists one entry per CDR3 protein. The sample lists around 150,000 distinct CDR3 sequences; 93% were seen once. The chain links TRBV5-1 to TRBJ2-7, with D unclear. Sequencing was carried out using CD4+ T cells from PBMCs. The TCR sequence derives from a human donor in good health. The CDR3 DNA reads as TGCGCCAGCAGCTTGGAGAGCTCCTACGAGCAGTACTTC. It specifies CASSLESSYEQYF.